Listed below are T cell receptor beta chains from one sample, sequenced in a study of cytomegalovirus exposure and HLA in healthy donors. The protocol was immunoSEQ multiplex PCR, while the TCRdb copy is restricted to in-frame clones and leaves out a portion. This table holds some 130,000 clones, 65% to 80% found once. The sequencing sample was made of PBMCs. The receptors come from a man aged 40-50 years in good health and CMV-seropositive. Each CDR3 is given with its conserved first and last residue. The order of the fields is V gene, D gene, J gene, clone size, CDR3 protein, CDR3 DNA. D genes are given only for firm matches. Where a row states a size, it is once, few, many or the class of an expanded clone; other rows omit it.

>TRBV5-1|NA|TRBJ1-2|NA
CASSLSGGLGYTF
TGCGCCAGCAGCTTGAGCGGGGGCCTGGGCTACACCTTC
>TRBV7-2|NA|TRBJ2-1|once
CASSPRRSSYNEQFF
TGTGCCAGCAGCCCACGAAGGAGCTCCTACAATGAGCAGTTCTTC
>TRBV7-7|TRBD2|TRBJ2-2|NA
CASSLPSGRPGELFF
TGTGCCAGCAGCTTACCTAGCGGGAGGCCCGGGGAGCTGTTTTTT
>TRBV2|NA|TRBJ1-4|NA
CASSDRANEKLFF
TGTGCCAGCAGTGACAGGGCTAATGAAAAACTGTTTTTT
>TRBV27|TRBD1|TRBJ1-5|NA
CASSFYGRGGGGQPQHF
TGTGCCAGCAGTTTCTACGGGAGGGGAGGGGGCGGTCAGCCCCAGCATTTT
>TRBV4-2|NA|TRBJ2-3|NA
CASSQAGDGATDTQYF
TGTGCCAGCAGCCAAGCAGGGGACGGGGCCACAGATACGCAGTATTTT
>TRBV29-1|NA|TRBJ2-2|NA
CSVDRANTGELFF
TGCAGCGTTGACAGGGCGAACACCGGGGAGCTGTTTTTT
>TRBV6-1|TRBD2|TRBJ2-1|NA
CASSEARTSGAAYNEQFF
TGTGCCAGCAGTGAAGCTCGGACTAGCGGGGCGGCCTACAATGAGCAGTTCTTC
>TRBV27|TRBD2|TRBJ2-1|NA
CASSSSGIYVINEQFF
TGTGCCAGCAGTTCCAGCGGGATCTATGTTATAAATGAGCAGTTCTTC
>TRBV6-1|NA|TRBJ1-5|few
CASSELRGGQPQHF
TGTGCCAGCAGTGAATTAAGGGGGGGTCAGCCCCAGCATTTT
>TRBV5-6|NA|TRBJ1-2|NA
CASSLVGSYTF
TGTGCCAGCAGCTTGGTGGGCAGCTACACCTTC
>TRBV10-3|NA|TRBJ1-3|NA
CATGGISGNTIYF
TGTGCCACCGGGGGGATCTCTGGAAACACCATATATTTT
>TRBV10-1|NA|TRBJ2-1|NA
CASSPRVADNNEQFF
TGCGCCAGCAGCCCCCGGGTAGCGGATAACAATGAGCAGTTCTTC
>TRBV7-9|NA|TRBJ1-5|NA
CASSLGAGHQPQHF
TGTGCCAGCAGCTTAGGGGCAGGCCATCAGCCCCAGCATTTT
>TRBV19|NA|TRBJ1-1|NA
CASTLSESGAFF
TGTGCCAGTACCCTTTCCGAGTCAGGGGCTTTCTTT
>TRBV19|TRBD1|TRBJ1-5|NA
CASSHRGHQPQHF
TGTGCCAGTAGTCACAGGGGACACCAGCCCCAGCATTTT
>TRBV18|TRBD2|TRBJ2-7|NA
CASSPRRGTPYEQYF
TGTGCCAGCTCACCTCGGCGGGGGACTCCCTACGAGCAGTACTTC
>TRBV6-1|TRBD2|TRBJ2-5|NA
CASRGTSGGETQYF
TGTGCCAGCAGAGGGACTAGCGGGGGAGAGACCCAGTACTTC
>TRBV5-1|NA|TRBJ1-1|NA
CASSLVSGKNTEAFF
TGCGCCAGCAGCTTGGTGTCAGGGAAGAACACTGAAGCTTTCTTT
>TRBV29-1|NA|TRBJ1-3|once
CSTSQGSGNTIYF
TGCAGCACCTCCCAGGGGTCTGGAAACACCATATATTTT
>TRBV5-1|TRBD1|TRBJ1-1|NA
CASSFAGQGAGNTEAFF
TGCGCCAGCAGCTTCGCCGGACAGGGGGCTGGGAACACTGAAGCTTTCTTT
>TRBV2|NA|TRBJ2-3|NA
CASRTTDTQYF
TGTGCCAGCAGAACTACAGATACGCAGTATTTT
>TRBV13|NA|TRBJ2-1|NA
CASSLDSYYNEQFF
TGTGCCAGCAGCTTAGATAGCTACTACAATGAGCAGTTCTTC
>TRBV19|NA|TRBJ2-1|NA
CASRTNSGNEQFF
TGTGCCAGTAGGACTAATAGCGGCAATGAGCAGTTCTTC
>TRBV10-2|TRBD2|TRBJ2-7|few
CASRGLAATKGAYEQYF
TGCGCCAGCAGGGGACTAGCGGCAACCAAAGGAGCCTACGAGCAGTACTTC
>TRBV5-4|TRBD2|TRBJ2-7|NA
CASSPGTSGRGPYEQYF
TGTGCCAGCAGCCCAGGGACTAGCGGGAGAGGGCCCTACGAGCAGTACTTC
>TRBV5-5|TRBD2|TRBJ2-7|once
CASSFQRESEQYF
TGTGCCAGCAGCTTTCAGCGGGAGTCGGAGCAGTACTTC
>TRBV2|TRBD1|TRBJ1-2|NA
CASSGTDYGYTF
TGTGCCAGCTCCGGGACAGACTATGGCTACACCTTC
>TRBV14|NA|TRBJ2-1|NA
CASSQLSDSRFYNEQFF
TGTGCCAGCAGCCAACTCAGCGACAGCCGATTCTACAATGAGCAGTTCTTC
>TRBV16|NA|TRBJ1-1|NA
CASSLTQGLGTEAFF
TGTGCCAGCAGCCTAACTCAGGGACTCGGCACTGAAGCTTTCTTT
>TRBV29-1|TRBD2|TRBJ2-1|NA
CSVLMGGGNEQFF
TGCAGCGTTTTGATGGGGGGAGGGAATGAGCAGTTCTTC
>TRBV7-3|TRBD2|TRBJ2-7|few
CASSLLAGPYEQYF
TGTGCCAGCAGCTTGCTAGCGGGACCCTACGAGCAGTACTTC
>TRBV6-5|TRBD1|TRBJ1-1|NA
CASSRDSRNTEAFF
TGTGCCAGCAGTCGGGACAGCCGGAACACTGAAGCTTTCTTT
>TRBV4-1|NA|TRBJ2-3|once
CASSHSQEIAADTQYF
TGCGCCAGCAGCCATTCTCAGGAGATAGCGGCGGATACGCAGTATTTT
>TRBV5-1|NA|TRBJ2-7|NA
CASSLEEVYEQYF
TGCGCCAGCAGCTTGGAGGAGGTCTACGAGCAGTACTTC
>TRBV27|NA|TRBJ2-4|NA
CASSDGEDIQYF
TGTGCCAGCAGTGATGGGGAGGACATTCAGTACTTC
>TRBV13|NA|TRBJ1-1|medium-sized
CASSPYTEAFF
TGTGCCAGCAGCCCCTACACTGAAGCTTTCTTT
>TRBV9|TRBD1|TRBJ1-2|NA
CASSVSGTGDGYTF
TGTGCCAGCAGCGTAAGCGGGACAGGGGATGGCTACACCTTC
>TRBV5-4|TRBD1|TRBJ2-7|NA
CASSWGDRGYEQYF
TGTGCCAGCAGTTGGGGGGACAGGGGGTATGAGCAGTACTTC
>TRBV6-6|NA|TRBJ1-1|NA
CASSPTGGNTEAFF
TGTGCCAGCAGCCCGACAGGCGGGAACACTGAAGCTTTCTTT
>TRBV4-1|NA|TRBJ1-1|few
CASSQDHGGREAFF
TGCGCCAGCAGCCAAGATCACGGGGGTCGGGAAGCTTTCTTT
>TRBV4-1|TRBD1|TRBJ1-2|NA
CASSQETGPSYGYTF
TGCGCCAGCAGCCAAGAGACAGGGCCGTCCTATGGCTACACCTTC
>TRBV7-8|NA|TRBJ2-1|few
CASSPLAGYQFF
TGTGCCAGCAGCCCCCTGGCAGGTTATCAGTTCTTC
>TRBV29-1|TRBD1|TRBJ2-1|NA
CSGTSSGQAHNEQFF
TGCAGCGGCACTTCGTCGGGACAGGCCCACAATGAGCAGTTCTTC
>TRBV6-1|NA|TRBJ1-5|NA
CASSEVPGDSQRKQPQHF
TGTGCCAGCAGTGAAGTTCCGGGGGACTCCCAACGGAAGCAGCCCCAGCATTTT
>TRBV25-1|NA|TRBJ2-7|NA
CASSGAWSQYF
TGTGCCAGCAGTGGAGCATGGTCGCAGTACTTC
>TRBV10-3|TRBD2|TRBJ2-7|NA
CAITEGLAGPYEQYF
TGTGCCATCACCGAGGGGCTAGCGGGACCCTACGAGCAGTACTTC
>TRBV7-9|NA|TRBJ2-3|NA
CASSYSDTQYF
TGTGCCAGCAGCTACTCAGATACGCAGTATTTT
>TRBV7-9|TRBD1|TRBJ2-7|NA
CASSLGTGGIDEQYF
TGTGCCAGCAGCTTAGGGACAGGGGGAATTGACGAGCAGTACTTC
>TRBV11-3|TRBD2|TRBJ2-1|NA
CASSPGTSVNEQFF
TGTGCCAGCAGCCCCGGGACTAGCGTTAATGAGCAGTTCTTC
>TRBV4-1|NA|TRBJ2-2|NA
CASSIVLTGELFF
TGCGCCAGCAGTATTGTACTCACCGGGGAGCTGTTTTTT
>TRBV6-1|TRBD1|TRBJ2-2|NA
CASRTGPNTGELFF
TGTGCCAGCAGGACAGGGCCGAACACCGGGGAGCTGTTTTTT
>TRBV7-8|NA|TRBJ1-2|NA
CASSLGQRANYGYTF
TGTGCCAGCAGCCTTGGACAGCGCGCTAACTATGGCTACACCTTC
>TRBV11-2|TRBD2|TRBJ2-5|few
CASAASGRVRETQYF
TGTGCCAGCGCGGCTAGCGGGAGGGTAAGAGAGACCCAGTACTTC
>TRBV4-1|TRBD2|TRBJ2-5|NA
CASSPPAGGGETQYF
TGCGCCAGCAGCCCCCCGGCGGGAGGGGGAGAGACCCAGTACTTC
>TRBV29-1|NA|TRBJ1-5|NA
CSVADTMYNQPQHF
TGCAGCGTAGCCGACACGATGTACAATCAGCCCCAGCATTTT
>TRBV4-2|TRBD1|TRBJ2-7|NA
CASSPLGGQGHEQYF
TGTGCCAGCAGCCCTCTTGGCGGACAGGGCCACGAGCAGTACTTC
>TRBV7-8|NA|TRBJ2-2|NA
CASSLRVTGELFF
TGTGCCAGCAGCCTGAGGGTCACCGGGGAGCTGTTTTTT
>TRBV4-2|TRBD2|TRBJ2-3|NA
CASSQDRLADITSTDTQYF
TGTGCCAGCAGCCAAGATCGACTAGCTGATATTACTAGCACAGATACGCAGTATTTT